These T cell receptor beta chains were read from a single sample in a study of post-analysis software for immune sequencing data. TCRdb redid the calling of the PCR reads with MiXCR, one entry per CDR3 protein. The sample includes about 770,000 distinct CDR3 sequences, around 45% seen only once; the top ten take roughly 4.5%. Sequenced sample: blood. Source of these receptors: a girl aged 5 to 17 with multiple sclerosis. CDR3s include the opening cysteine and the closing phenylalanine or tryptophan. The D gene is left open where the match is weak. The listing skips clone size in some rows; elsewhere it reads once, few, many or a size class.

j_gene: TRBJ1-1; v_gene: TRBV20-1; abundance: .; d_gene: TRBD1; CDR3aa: CSADRGGNTEAFF; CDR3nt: TGCAGTGCCGACAGGGGGGGGAACACTGAAGCTTTCTTT
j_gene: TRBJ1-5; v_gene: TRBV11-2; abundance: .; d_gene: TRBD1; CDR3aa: CASSLIRDRRGSQPQHF; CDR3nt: TGTGCCAGCAGCTTAATCCGGGACAGGCGTGGGAGTCAGCCCCAGCATTTT
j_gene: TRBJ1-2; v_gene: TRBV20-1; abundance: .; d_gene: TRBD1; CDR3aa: CSARDAGGYGYTF; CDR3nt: TGCAGTGCTAGAGATGCAGGGGGCTATGGCTACACCTTC
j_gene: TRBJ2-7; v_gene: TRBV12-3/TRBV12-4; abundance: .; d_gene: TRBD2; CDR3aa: CASSLSAGSTYNEQYF; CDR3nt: TGTGCCAGCAGTTTATCAGCGGGATCCACCTACAATGAGCAGTACTTC
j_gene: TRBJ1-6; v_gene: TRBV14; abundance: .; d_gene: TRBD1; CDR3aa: CASSHRGLNSPLHF; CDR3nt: TGTGCCAGCAGCCACAGGGGGTTAAATTCACCCCTCCACTTT
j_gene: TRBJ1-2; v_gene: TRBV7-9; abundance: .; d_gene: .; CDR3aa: CASSPPTYGYTF; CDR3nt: TGTGCCAGCAGCCCTCCCACCTATGGCTACACCTTC
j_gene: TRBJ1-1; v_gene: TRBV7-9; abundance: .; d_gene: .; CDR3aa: CASSTAGVNTEAFF; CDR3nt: TGTGCCAGCAGCACGGCAGGGGTGAACACTGAAGCTTTCTTT
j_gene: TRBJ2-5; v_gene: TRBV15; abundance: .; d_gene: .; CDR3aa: CATGRDVGSEETQYF; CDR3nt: TGTGCCACCGGCAGAGATGTGGGCTCCGAAGAGACCCAGTACTTC
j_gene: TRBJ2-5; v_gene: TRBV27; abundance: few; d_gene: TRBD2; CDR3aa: CASSRGRGEETQYF; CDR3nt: TGTGCCAGCAGTAGAGGGAGGGGCGAAGAGACCCAGTACTTC
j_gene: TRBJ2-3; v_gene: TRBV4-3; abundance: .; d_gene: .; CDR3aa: CASSQVWQGGDTQYF; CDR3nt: TGCGCCAGCAGCCAAGTTTGGCAGGGGGGGGATACGCAGTATTTT
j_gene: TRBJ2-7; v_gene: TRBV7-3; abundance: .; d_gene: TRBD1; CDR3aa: CASSLMGGQGGVEQYF; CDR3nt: TGTGCCAGCAGCTTAATGGGGGGACAGGGAGGTGTCGAGCAGTACTTC
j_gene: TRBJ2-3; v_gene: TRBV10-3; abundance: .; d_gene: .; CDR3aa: CASRTVDVRGDTQYF; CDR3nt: TGTGCCTCACGGACAGTCGACGTCCGGGGAGATACGCAGTATTTT
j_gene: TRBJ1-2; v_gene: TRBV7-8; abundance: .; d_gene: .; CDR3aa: CASSWSPPGQVAFGYTF; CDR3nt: TGTGCCAGCAGCTGGAGCCCCCCGGGGCAGGTAGCCTTTGGCTACACCTTC
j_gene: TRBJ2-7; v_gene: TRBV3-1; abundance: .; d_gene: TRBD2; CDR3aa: CASSRTSTNEQYF; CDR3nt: TGTGCCAGCAGCCGGACTAGCACCAACGAGCAGTACTTC
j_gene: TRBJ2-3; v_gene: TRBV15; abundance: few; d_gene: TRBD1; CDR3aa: CATSRSSAGQGAGDTQYF; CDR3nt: TGTGCCACCAGCAGATCCAGCGCAGGACAGGGGGCAGGAGATACGCAGTATTTT
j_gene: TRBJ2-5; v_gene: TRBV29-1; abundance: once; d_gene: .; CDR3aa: CSVPGAAQAETQYF; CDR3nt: TGCAGCGTCCCTGGGGCCGCCCAGGCAGAGACCCAGTACTTC
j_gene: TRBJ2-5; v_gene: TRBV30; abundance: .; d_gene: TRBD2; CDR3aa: CAWSVQRGAGETQYF; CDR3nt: TGTGCCTGGAGTGTACAGCGGGGGGCCGGGGAGACCCAGTACTTC
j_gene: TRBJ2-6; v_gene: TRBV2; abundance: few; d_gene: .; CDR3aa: CASTTEGSPSSGANVLTF; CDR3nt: TGTGCCAGCACTACGGAGGGCTCGCCGAGCTCTGGGGCCAACGTCCTGACTTTC